The clone carrying this T cell receptor beta chain has a count of ten or more. CDR1 and CDR2 from the germline V gene are KGHDR and SFDVKD. The CDR3 contains 13 residues. V shed 4 bases and J shed 8 bases, with 12 bases lying between them. The sample originates from a study of early T cells in non-severe SARS-CoV-2 infection. Study context: Bulk RNA taken from unsorted whole blood was sequenced, leaving chains unpaired.

Individually, cDNA molecules had unique molecular identifiers attached to them. MiXCR was run by TCRdb on the 5' RACE reads, yielding one entry per CDR3 protein. This sample carries 70,000 to 75,000 distinct CDR3 sequences, approximately 12% of them seen once, and the ten largest clones take more than 4.5%. The sample consisted of whole blood. The chain has TRBV24-1 and TRBJ2-3, with D perhaps matching TRBD2 (5 bases). The receptor was derived from an adult who was a healthcare worker with PCR-confirmed SARS-CoV-2 infection or an uninfected control (not recorded which). The CDR3 protein is CATSESPGGTQYF. The CDR3 nucleotides read TGTGCCACCAGTGAAAGTCCCGGAGGTACGCAGTATTTT.